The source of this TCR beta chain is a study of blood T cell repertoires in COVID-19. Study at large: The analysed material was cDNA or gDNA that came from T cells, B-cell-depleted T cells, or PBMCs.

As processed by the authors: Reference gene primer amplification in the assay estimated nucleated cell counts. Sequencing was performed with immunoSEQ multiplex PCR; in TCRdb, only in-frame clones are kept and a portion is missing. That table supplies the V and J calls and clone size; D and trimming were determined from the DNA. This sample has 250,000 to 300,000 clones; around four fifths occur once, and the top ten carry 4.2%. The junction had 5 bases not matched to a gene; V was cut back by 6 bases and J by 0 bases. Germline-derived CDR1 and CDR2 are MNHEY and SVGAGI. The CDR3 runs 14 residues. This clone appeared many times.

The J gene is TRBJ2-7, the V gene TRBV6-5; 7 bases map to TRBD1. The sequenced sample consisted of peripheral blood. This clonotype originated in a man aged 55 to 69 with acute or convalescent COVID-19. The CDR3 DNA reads TGTGCCAGCAGGCGGACAGGTGACTCCTACGAGCAGTACTTC. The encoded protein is CASRRTGDSYEQYF.